This passage covers 4 T cell receptor delta chains from one sample sequenced in a study of gamma-delta T cells after stem cell transplantation (dated by TCRdb to the mid-2010s). The library was obtained by RT-PCR. Sequencing was performed on an Illumina MiSeq. Clonotypes were called again by TCRdb from the public reads via CATT, and duplicate nucleotide sequences were then merged into one entry. The sample contains under 1,100 delta-chain clones, roughly an eighth of them found a single time. The top ten constitute about 29% of the sample. The sample taken for sequencing was gamma-delta T cells. The receptors were gathered from a human donor. It is not recorded whose cells these are; they may come from a transplant donor.

This clone was detected a few times. This chain joins TRDV2 and TRDJ1, with TRDD3 matching over 10 bases. Per the germline V gene, CDR1 is GEAIGNYY and CDR2 is EKD. The CDR3 runs 16 residues. V shed 3 bases and J 2 bases; nucleotides not matched to a gene: 8. CDR3: CACDLLLGDPTDKLIF. CDR3 sequence (DNA): TGTGCCTGTGACCTCTTACTGGGGGATCCGACCGATAAACTCATCTTT.

This clone is labeled as large. This chain links TRDV2 with TRDJ1, with 10 positions matching TRDD3. The ends lost 6 bases at V and 3 bases at J; junction bases unmatched: 9. CDR1 GEAIGNYY and CDR2 EKD come from the germline V gene. The CDR3 contains 15 residues. The CDR3 loop reads CACYKLGDRADKLIF. CDR3 nucleotide sequence: TGTGCCTGTTATAAACTGGGGGATCGGGCCGATAAACTCATCTTT.

This clone was seen only a few times. Since a far larger clone is one base different, this is likely a read error. The rearrangement uses TRDV1 and TRDJ1, with 12 bases lining up with TRDD3. V lost 2 bases to trimming and J lost 0 bases; unmatched junction nucleotides: 13. This CDR3 is built from 20 residues. The germline gives CDR1 TSWWSYY, CDR2 QGS. In nucleotides, the CDR3 is TGTGCTCTTGGGGAAGGGCATACGACTGGGGGATACCCCGACACCGATAAACTCATCTTT. It encodes CALGEGHTTGGYPDTDKLIF.

In its sample, this clone ranks as large (0.1 to 1%). The same CDR3 arises from other DNA sequences in this sample as well. This rearrangement joins TRDV2 to TRDJ1; D gene uncertain. The CDR3 loop spans 15 amino acids. Between the trimmed V and J ends, which lost 0 bases and 0 bases, there was a span of 10 bases. Germline values: CDR1 GEAIGNYY, CDR2 EKD. Written as DNA, the CDR3 is TGTGCCTGTGACACCGTGACGATGTACACCGATAAACTCATCTTT. Protein sequence: CACDTVTMYTDKLIF.